One sample yielded the 3 T cell receptor beta chains listed below, sequenced in a study of beta chain features in type 1 diabetes. Investigators reverse transcribed all isolated RNA, so they sequenced expressed TCRB transcripts. The table came from immunoSEQ multiplex PCR; TCRdb's copy has only in-frame clones and leaves some out. The profile shows 15,000 to 20,000 clones, 50% of them singletons. Sequenced: stem cell memory CD4+ T cells from blood. These receptors were collected from a man between 18 and 35 years old in good health.

In the case of this clone: Other nucleotide sequences from this sample produce the same CDR3. The chain has TRBV18 and TRBJ2-1; 7 positions agree with TRBD2. Unmatched junction bases numbered 8, after V lost 5 bases and J lost 4 bases. CDR3 length: 15 residues. The germline gives CDR1 KGHSH, CDR2 LQKENI. CDR3 sequence: CASSTSYSGYNEQFF. The DNA for the CDR3 is TGTGCCAGCTCAACCTCTTATAGCGGGTACAATGAGCAGTTCTTC.

This clone was observed a handful of times. The chain has TRBV5-1 and TRBJ2-1, with TRBD1 matching over 11 bases. CDR3 length: 14 amino acids. Germline trimming cut 7 bases from V and 6 bases from J; bases unmatched to any gene: 6. Germline assignment: CDR1 SGHRS and CDR2 YFSETQ. Here the CDR3 DNA reads TGCGCCAGCCAAGCCGGGACAGGGGGCAATGAGCAGTTCTTC. Its translation: CASQAGTGGNEQFF.

This clone was seen a few times. The chain uses TRBV7-9 and TRBJ2-7; 8 nucleotides match TRBD2. CDR3 length equals 14 residues. From germline, CDR1 is SEHNR and CDR2 FQNEAQ (reference sequence). Germline trimming cut 3 bases from V and 1 base from J; bases unmatched to any gene: 2. The CDR3 DNA sequence: TGTGCCAGCAGCTTCGGGGGGGGATCCTACGAGCAGTACTTC. Amino acid sequence: CASSFGGGSYEQYF.